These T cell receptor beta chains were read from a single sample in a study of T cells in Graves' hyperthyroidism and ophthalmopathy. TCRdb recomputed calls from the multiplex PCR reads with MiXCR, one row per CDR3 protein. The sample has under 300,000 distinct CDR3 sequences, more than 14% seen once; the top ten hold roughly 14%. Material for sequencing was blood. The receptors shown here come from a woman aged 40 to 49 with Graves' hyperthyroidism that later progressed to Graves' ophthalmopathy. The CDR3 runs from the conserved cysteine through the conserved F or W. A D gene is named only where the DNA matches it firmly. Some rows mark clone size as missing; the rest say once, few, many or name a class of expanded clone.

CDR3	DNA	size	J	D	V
CSARISGGERTTEAFF	TGCAGTGCCCGGATCTCCGGGGGAGAAAGGACCACTGAAGCTTTCTTT	many	TRBJ1-1	-	TRBV20-1
CASRSPGGADEKLFF	TGTGCCAGCAGATCCCCCGGGGGGGCTGACGAAAAACTGTTTTTT	many	TRBJ1-4	-	TRBV6-1
CASSLYPGAVQETQYF	TGTGCCAGCAGTTTATACCCAGGGGCCGTCCAAGAGACCCAGTACTTC	many	TRBJ2-5	-	TRBV28
CASIGPWDEQFF	TGTGCCAGCATTGGGCCTTGGGATGAGCAGTTCTTC	many	TRBJ2-1	-	TRBV2
CSVQGQGTDTQYF	TGCAGCGTCCAAGGACAGGGCACAGATACGCAGTATTTT	many	TRBJ2-3	TRBD1	TRBV29-1
CASHSGSPGETQYF	TGCGCCAGCCATAGCGGGAGCCCGGGGGAGACCCAGTACTTC	few	TRBJ2-5	TRBD2	TRBV5-1
CASSVGGPINYGYTF	TGCGCCAGCAGTGTAGGAGGACCCATTAACTATGGCTACACCTTC	-	TRBJ1-2	-	TRBV10-2
CASSEQSHQPQHF	TGTGCCAGCAGTGAACAGAGTCATCAGCCCCAGCATTTT	many	TRBJ1-5	-	TRBV6-1
CSARELASGRAYEQYF	TGCAGTGCTAGAGAACTAGCTAGCGGGAGGGCCTACGAGCAGTACTTC	many	TRBJ2-7	TRBD2	TRBV20-1
CSAISGRWTGELFF	TGCAGTGCCATTAGCGGGAGATGGACCGGGGAGCTGTTTTTT	-	TRBJ2-2	TRBD2	TRBV20-1
CASATVSSYNEQFF	TGTGCCAGCGCTACAGTAAGCTCCTACAATGAGCAGTTCTTC	-	TRBJ2-1	-	TRBV6-1
CASSQVGGLADHYEQYF	TGTGCCAGCAGCCAAGTCGGGGGACTAGCGGACCACTACGAGCAGTACTTC	-	TRBJ2-7	TRBD2	TRBV3-1
CASRFRGQGGEQYF	TGTGCCAGCAGGTTTAGGGGACAGGGAGGTGAGCAGTACTTC	few	TRBJ2-7	TRBD1	TRBV28
CASRHPRGYNEQFF	TGTGCCAGCAGACACCCCCGGGGGTACAATGAGCAGTTCTTC	many	TRBJ2-1	-	TRBV2
CSVEVAGLSYEQYF	TGCAGCGTTGAGGTAGCGGGACTCTCCTACGAGCAGTACTTC	many	TRBJ2-7	TRBD2	TRBV29-1
CASSQGGRGRVGNEQFF	TGCGCCAGCAGCCAAGGGGGTCGCGGGAGAGTCGGTAATGAGCAGTTCTTC	many	TRBJ2-1	TRBD2	TRBV4-1
CASTPSGAVEQYF	TGCGCCAGCACGCCGTCGGGAGCAGTCGAGCAGTACTTC	-	TRBJ2-7	-	TRBV9
CASSFLLSGFAASQETQYF	TGTGCCAGCAGCTTTCTCCTATCTGGGTTCGCAGCCTCCCAAGAGACCCAGTACTTC	many	TRBJ2-5	-	TRBV7-8
CSAISGPGPEQYF	TGCAGTGCTATATCAGGACCCGGCCCCGAGCAGTACTTC	-	TRBJ2-7	-	TRBV20-1
CASSLGQGVDNEQFF	TGTGCCAGCAGCCTCGGACAGGGAGTAGACAATGAGCAGTTCTTC	many	TRBJ2-1	TRBD1	TRBV11-3
CASSFIAGAYYEQYF	TGCGCCAGCAGCTTCATAGCGGGAGCGTACTACGAGCAGTACTTC	few	TRBJ2-7	TRBD2	TRBV5-1
CASSVDGNYGYTF	TGTGCCAGCAGTGTGGACGGGAACTATGGCTACACCTTC	many	TRBJ1-2	-	TRBV2
CASSLAYEQFF	TGCGCCAGCAGCTTGGCTTATGAGCAGTTCTTC	-	TRBJ2-1	-	TRBV5-1
CASRWQGVNEQFF	TGTGCCAGCAGGTGGCAGGGGGTGAATGAGCAGTTCTTC	many	TRBJ2-1	TRBD1	TRBV2
CASSQDSRGNEQFF	TGCGCCAGCAGCCAAGATAGCAGGGGCAATGAGCAGTTCTTC	few	TRBJ2-1	-	TRBV4-1
CASSLAKIRDPTYEQYF	TGTGCCAGCAGCTTAGCGAAGATCCGGGACCCGACCTACGAGCAGTACTTC	-	TRBJ2-7	-	TRBV7-9